The 12 T cell receptor beta chains below come from one sample, sequenced in a study of cytomegalovirus exposure and HLA in healthy donors. The primer mix had 60 Vbeta and 13 Jbeta primers. Sequencing used immunoSEQ multiplex PCR; TCRdb keeps in-frame clones, though not all of them. The repertoire consists of fewer than 150,000 clones, with 75% to 90% occurring once and the leading ten covering 6% to 8%. The specimen sequenced was PBMCs. Receptors were obtained from a woman aged 25-40 years in good health and CMV-seropositive.

In this sample, this clone turned up once. This chain uses TRBV29-1 with TRBJ2-1, with D possibly matching TRBD2 (6 bases). Trimming left V 6 bases short and J 0 bases short, with 24 bases between. The CDR3 runs 18 residues. The V gene's germline CDR1 is SQVTM and CDR2 ANQGSEA. CDR3 in amino acids: CSVAGRGGIPSSYNEQFF. CDR3 nucleotide sequence: TGCAGCGTCGCGGGCAGAGGCGGGATCCCTTCCTCCTACAATGAGCAGTTCTTC.

The rearrangement uses TRBV9 and TRBJ1-3, with D uncertain. Germline CDR1 SGDLS, CDR2 YYNGEE. The CDR3 loop spans 15 amino acids. Trimming shortened V by 0 bases and J by 4 bases, and 11 bases separated the two germline ends. CDR3 DNA: TGTGCCAGCAGCGTAGAAGCTGGGGAGGGAAACACCATATATTTT. Amino acid sequence: CASSVEAGEGNTIYF.

The chain joins TRBV5-1 to TRBJ2-1, with 12 nucleotides matching TRBD1. J lost 1 base, V lost 4 bases, and 6 bases had no gene match. The germline V gene encodes CDR1 SGHRS and CDR2 YFSETQ. This CDR3 spans 17 amino acids. For the CDR3, the DNA is TGCGCCAGCAGCGCCGGGACAGGGGGCGCATCCTACAATGAGCAGTTCTTC. Translation gives CASSAGTGGASYNEQFF. Full variable domain (outside the CDR3, taken from reference TRBV5-1 and TRBJ2-1): KAGVTQTPRYLIKTRGQQVTLSCSPISGHRSVSWYQQTPGQGLQFLFEYFSETQRNKGNFPGRFSGRQFSNSRSEMNVSTLELGDSALYLCASSAGTGGASYNEQFFGPGTRLTVL.

On this clone: This sample also contains other DNA sequences that code for the same CDR3. The chain is built from TRBV4-1 and TRBJ2-7; D might be TRBD1 (5 bases). Germline V gene lookup returns CDR1 MGHRA and CDR2 YSYEKL. Trimming stripped 6 bases from V and 3 bases from J, with 15 bases between. This CDR3 spans 14 amino acids. Here the CDR3 DNA reads TGCGCCAGCAGTCCCGGGCAGGGTGGCTACGAGCAGTACTTC. It yields the protein CASSPGQGGYEQYF.

This clone has a handful of counts. The rearrangement joins TRBV28 to TRBJ1-2, with a possible D match to TRBD1 (6 bases). Germline CDR1 MDHEN, CDR2 SYDVKM. The CDR3 is 15 residues long. The V gene lost 5 bases and the J gene lost 4 bases, with 17 bases spanning the gap. The CDR3 DNA sequence: TGTGCCAGCAGTCCCCTTAGACAGGCGTTCTATGGCTACACCTTC. This encodes CASSPLRQAFYGYTF.

The chain has TRBV5-1 and TRBJ2-1; D ambiguous. The CDR3 covers 13 residues. The germline gives CDR1 SGHRS, CDR2 YFSETQ. V was shortened by 0 bases and J by 7 bases, with 8 bases between the two germline ends. Here the CDR3 reads CASSLAPLNEQFF. The CDR3 bases are TGCGCCAGCAGCTTGGCACCACTGAATGAGCAGTTCTTC.

V gene TRBV2 combines with J gene TRBJ2-5; D might be TRBD1 (6 bases). Trimming cost V 5 bases and J 5 bases, with 9 bases left between them. Germline values: CDR1 SNHLY, CDR2 FYNNEI. CDR3 size: 12 residues. CDR3 in amino acids: CASSQGMETQYF. DNA of the CDR3: TGTGCCAGCAGTCAGGGGATGGAGACCCAGTACTTC.

V and J are TRBV28 and TRBJ2-7; 12 bases fit TRBD2. Looked up from germline, CDR1 is MDHEN and CDR2 is SYDVKM. CDR3 length: 15 amino acids. Germline trimming cut 4 bases from V and 2 bases from J; bases unmatched to any gene: 3. The CDR3 here is CASSYLAGGAYEQYF. DNA of the CDR3: TGTGCCAGCAGTTACCTAGCGGGGGGGGCCTACGAGCAGTACTTC.

CDR3: CASSYGTGVTDTQYF. The CDR3 DNA reads TGTGCCAGCAGCTATGGGACAGGGGTCACAGATACGCAGTATTTT. The chain has TRBV5-4 and TRBJ2-3; 10 nucleotides match TRBD1. CDR1 is SGHNT and CDR2 is YYREEE in the germline V gene (reference sequence). The V gene end was trimmed by 3 bases and the J gene end by 2 bases; junction bases not matched to a gene: 3. The CDR3 sequence is 15 residues long. Using reference TRBV5-4 and TRBJ2-3 for the parts outside the CDR3, the full variable domain is ETGVTQSPTHLIKTRGQQVTLRCSSQSGHNTVSWYQQALGQGPQFIFQYYREEENGRGNFPPRFSGLQFPNYSSELNVNALELDDSALYLCASSYGTGVTDTQYFGPGTRLTVL.

J is TRBJ2-7 and V is TRBV5-8; 8 bases are a match to TRBD1. CDR3 length: 14 residues. J was trimmed by 4 bases and V by 2 bases; bases with no gene match: 5. Germline assignment: CDR1 SGHTS and CDR2 YDEGEE. The CDR3 loop is CASSFDRGTYEQYF. The DNA for the CDR3 is TGTGCCAGCAGCTTTGACAGGGGAACGTACGAGCAGTACTTC.

The V and J genes are TRBV2 and TRBJ1-3; no clear D gene. The CDR3 loop spans 13 amino acids. Germline CDR1 SNHLY, CDR2 FYNNEI. Trimming took 6 bases from V and 3 from J, leaving 9 bases between them. The CDR3 here is CASRDGGGNTIYF. CDR3 bases: TGTGCCAGCAGAGACGGAGGTGGAAACACCATATATTTT.

The chain recombines TRBV5-4 with TRBJ1-1; TRBD1 might be the D (5 bases). CDR3 length: 13 residues. Trimming left V 4 bases short and J 3 bases short, with 10 bases between. Germline values: CDR1 SGHNT, CDR2 YYREEE (reference sequence). In DNA form, the CDR3 reads TGTGCCAGCAGCCCGCAGGGTTACACTGAAGCTTTCTTT. It translates to CASSPQGYTEAFF.